This record covers a single T cell receptor (beta chain). Its antigen is unknown. The CDR3 consists of 11 residues. Looked up from germline, CDR1 is DFQATT and CDR2 is SNEGSKA (reference sequence). Trimming pared 2 bases from V and 5 bases from J, leaving 6 bases between. This entry comes from a study of T-cell memory formation after mild COVID-19. Study-wide points: The finding that pre-infection memory included some responding clones suggested that cross-reactive memory joined. Clones which contracted sat mainly in CM and EM if CD4+, and in EMRA if CD8+.

From 5'RACE with constant-segment primers came TCR alpha and TCR beta cDNA libraries that carried sample barcodes and UMIs. TCRdb re-called the 5' RACE reads with MiXCR, one entry per CDR3 protein. The profile shows over 150,000 distinct CDR3 sequences, 18% of them singletons. The receptor's source is a man between 18 and 29 years old who had mild COVID-19 (a few samples of this study predate the infection). Cell type and time point are not known. The material sequenced was PBMCs or a T cell subset sorted from them (not recorded which). This chain links TRBV20-1 with TRBJ2-5, with unresolved D. The chain's CDR3 is CSARLTETQYF. Here the CDR3 DNA reads TGCAGTGCTAGACTTACCGAGACCCAGTACTTC.